The 17 T cell receptor beta chains below were found in one sample sequenced in a study of control samples from healthy donors and cancer patients. Method: immunoSEQ multiplex PCR; TCRdb's copy keeps in-frame clones and lacks some. The profile covers some 210,000 clones, with about 90% appearing a single time and 1.8% taken by the ten largest. Sequences were obtained from blood. These receptors all come from a man aged 30 to 45 in good health.

The gene calls are TRBV2 and TRBJ2-2; TRBD2 matches 12 bases. After removal of 6 bases from V and 7 bases from J, the junction contained 9 bases not matched to a gene. The germline CDR1 and CDR2 sequences are SNHLY and FYNNEI. The CDR3 loop spans 16 amino acids. The CDR3, as DNA: TGTGCCAGCAGAGACCTAGCGGGGGGGCTTATCGGGGAGCTGTTTTTT. This translates into CASRDLAGGLIGELFF.

This rearrangement joins TRBV3-1 (or the pseudogene TRBV3-2) to TRBJ1-5, with 7 bases that match TRBD1. Losses at the gene ends were 1 base for V and 2 bases for J; bases not matched to a gene: 5. In germline, CDR1 is LGHDT, CDR2 YNNKEL (reference sequence). The CDR3 totals 16 residues. The CDR3, as DNA: TGTGCCAGCAGCCAAGCCCCCGGACAGGGCAATCAGCCCCAGCATTTT. Protein: CASSQAPGQGNQPQHF.

This chain joins TRBV11-3 and TRBJ2-1; D gene uncertain. The CDR3 runs 15 residues. Germline CDR1 SGHNT, CDR2 YENEEA. With 1 base removed from V and 7 bases from J, the gap between germline ends came to 14 bases. The CDR3 sequence is CASSLGPREKNEQFF. In DNA, the CDR3 is TGTGCCAGCAGCTTAGGCCCCCGAGAGAAGAATGAGCAGTTCTTC.

The V and J genes are TRBV5-1 and TRBJ2-1, with D uncertain. V was shortened by 4 bases and J by 2 bases, with 16 bases between the two germline ends. This CDR3 spans 16 amino acids. The germline gives CDR1 SGHRS, CDR2 YFSETQ. CDR3 nucleotides: TGCGCCAGCAGCCCGGAGTGGCGCTCCACCTACAATGAGCAGTTCTTC. Amino acid sequence: CASSPEWRSTYNEQFF.

The chain joins TRBV5-1 to TRBJ1-1; 10 bases match TRBD1. V gave up 6 bases and J gave up 3 bases; unmatched junction bases: 2. Germline values: CDR1 SGHRS, CDR2 YFSETQ. CDR3 size: 13 residues. In DNA form, the CDR3 reads TGCGCCAGCAACGGACAGGGGGACACTGAAGCTTTCTTT. It yields the protein CASNGQGDTEAFF. Using reference TRBV5-1 and TRBJ1-1 for the parts outside the CDR3, the full variable domain is KAGVTQTPRYLIKTRGQQVTLSCSPISGHRSVSWYQQTPGQGLQFLFEYFSETQRNKGNFPGRFSGRQFSNSRSEMNVSTLELGDSALYLCASNGQGDTEAFFGQGTRLTVV.

The chain employs TRBV29-1 and TRBJ2-7; 12 nucleotides align to TRBD1. V was pared by 3 bases and J by 3 bases, with 6 bases of the junction left unmatched. CDR1 and CDR2 (germline): SQVTM, ANQGSEA. This CDR3 comprises 15 residues. DNA for the CDR3: TGCAGCGTTGAGCGAGGGACAGGGGGCCTCTACGAGCAGTACTTC. Its protein product is CSVERGTGGLYEQYF.

This chain connects TRBV7-9 to TRBJ2-1; 9 bases are a match to TRBD1. The germline V gene has CDR1 SEHNR and CDR2 FQNEAQ (reference sequence). Losses at the gene ends were 8 bases for V and 7 bases for J; bases not matched to a gene: 9. This CDR3 has 14 amino acids. The CDR3 region has the DNA TGTGCCAGCCTCGAGGACAGGGGAATAAATGAGCAGTTCTTC. The encoded protein is CASLEDRGINEQFF.

The rearrangement joins TRBV27 to TRBJ1-6, with TRBD1 identical over 7 bases. This CDR3 has 15 amino acids. Germline values: CDR1 MNHEY, CDR2 SMNVEV (reference sequence). Trimming took 7 bases from V and 0 from J; bases not matched to a gene: 3. The DNA of the CDR3 is TGTGCCAGCAAACAGGGGAGCTCCTATAATTCACCCCTCCACTTT. The encoded protein is CASKQGSSYNSPLHF.

The chain has TRBV4-2 and TRBJ1-4; D unresolved. Germline V CDR1 and CDR2: LGHNA, YNFKEQ. Trimming pared 0 bases from V and 8 bases from J, leaving 13 bases between. CDR3 size: 15 residues. CDR3: CASSQEWGDEEKLFF. The DNA for the CDR3 is TGTGCCAGCAGCCAAGAGTGGGGTGATGAGGAAAAACTGTTTTTT.

V and J are TRBV11-2 and TRBJ1-2, with 8 bases lining up with TRBD1. Unmatched junction bases numbered 1, after V lost 2 bases and J lost 5 bases. The germline V gene encodes CDR1 SGHAT and CDR2 FQNNGV. This CDR3 region has 13 residues. CDR3 sequence reads: CASSLRQGYGYTF. CDR3 in DNA: TGTGCCAGCAGCTTACGACAGGGGTATGGCTACACCTTC.

The gene calls are TRBV7-9 and TRBJ1-2, with a tentative D call TRBD1 (5 bases). Between the trimmed V and J ends, which lost 3 bases and 6 bases, there was a span of 14 bases. The CDR3 contains 14 residues. CDR1 is SEHNR and CDR2 is FQNEAQ in the germline V gene (reference sequence). CDR3: CASSLAGLEDGYTF. DNA of the CDR3: TGTGCCAGCAGCTTGGCGGGACTTGAGGATGGCTACACCTTC.

The V call is TRBV27, the J call TRBJ1-2, with TRBD1 matching over 8 bases. V lost 4 bases to trimming and J lost 6 bases; unmatched junction nucleotides: 10. The CDR3 has 15 amino acids. Germline-derived CDR1 and CDR2 are MNHEY and SMNVEV (reference sequence). The CDR3 nucleotides are TGTGCCAGCAGTTCAGGTGGGGCAGGGGGCGATGGCTACACCTTC. Amino acid sequence: CASSSGGAGGDGYTF.

The chain employs TRBV3-1 (or the pseudogene TRBV3-2) and TRBJ2-2; perhaps TRBD2 as D (6 bases). Germline V gene sequence: CDR1 LGHDT, CDR2 YNNKEL (reference sequence). V was clipped by 1 base and J by 4 bases, with 10 bases between them. The CDR3 loop spans 15 amino acids. CDR3 amino acids: CASSQVLGGTGELFF. The CDR3 bases are TGTGCCAGCAGCCAAGTGCTGGGAGGCACCGGGGAGCTGTTTTTT.

The chain carries TRBV5-1 and TRBJ2-1, with TRBD1 matching over 9 bases. The ends lost 0 bases at V and 4 bases at J; junction bases unmatched: 5. The germline V gene has CDR1 SGHRS and CDR2 YFSETQ. The CDR3 length is 16 residues. CDR3 protein: CASSLDTGGGYNEQFF. The CDR3 bases are TGCGCCAGCAGCTTGGATACAGGGGGCGGGTACAATGAGCAGTTCTTC.

The chain is built from TRBV19 and TRBJ2-1, with 8 nucleotides matching TRBD1. The CDR3 totals 15 residues. J lost 4 bases, V lost 3 bases, and 5 bases had no gene match. The germline CDR1 and CDR2 sequences are LNHDA and SQIVND (reference sequence). CDR3 protein: CASSMDRARYNEQFF. Here the CDR3 DNA reads TGTGCCAGTAGTATGGACAGGGCGAGGTACAATGAGCAGTTCTTC. The full variable domain, with the rest looked up from reference TRBV19 and TRBJ2-1, is DGGITQSPKYLFRKEGQNVTLSCEQNLNHDAMYWYRQDPGQGLRLIYYSQIVNDFQKGDIAEGYSVSREKKESFPLTVTSAQKNPTAFYLCASSMDRARYNEQFFGPGTRLTVL.

DNA of the CDR3: TGTGCCAGCAGCTTGGGTGGCAGCCAAACAGATACGCAGTATTTT. Protein: CASSLGGSQTDTQYF. J is TRBJ2-3 and V is TRBV5-4, with D hard to call. The ends were cut back, 0 bases at V and 3 bases at J, with 11 bases in the middle. Looked up from germline, CDR1 is SGHNT and CDR2 is YYREEE (reference sequence). The CDR3 totals 15 residues.

This rearrangement joins TRBV4-2 to TRBJ1-4, with D tentatively TRBD1 (6 bases). Trimming left V 1 base short and J 3 bases short, with 15 bases between. CDR1 and CDR2 from the germline V gene are LGHNA and YNFKEQ. The CDR3 consists of 17 residues. In nucleotides, the CDR3 is TGTGCCAGCAGCCAAGGGGTGGCAGGGGCCGCTAATGAAAAACTGTTTTTT. Its translation is CASSQGVAGAANEKLFF.